Reported below is one TCR beta chain. Its recognized antigen is unknown. No base quality information exists; no much larger clone differs at one position. The library was produced with the immunoSEQ multiplex PCR assay. TCRdb holds this immuneACCESS table with in-frame rearrangements only. Some clones are missing; in checked studies, unresolved V genes explain under half, and the rest has no known cause. This sample has approximately 60,000 clones in its table, and 75% to 90% of those were observed once. Together, the top ten hold 5.1% of the sample. This entry belongs to a study of technical replicates of blood from a few donors (dated by TCRdb to about 2017). V has 0 bases trimmed and J has 1 base trimmed; junction bases matching no gene number 10. From its cysteine to its phenylalanine, the CDR3 spans 19 amino acids. Left in the record is the CDR3 DNA by itself, 57 bases read in frame from the first base. As encoded in the germline V gene, CDR1 is LGHNA while CDR2 is YSLEER.

This TCR came from a human donor in good health. Some clones in this sample may be carry-over from other donors' samples. Sequencing was done on a sample of PBMCs. The receptor chain draws on TRBV4-3 and TRBJ2-3; 10 central nucleotides agree with TRBD2. The bases are TGCGCCAGCAGCCAAGATAACTGGCTAGCGGGAGTAGGCACAGATACGCAGTATTTT. Its amino acids are CASSQDNWLAGVGTDTQYF.